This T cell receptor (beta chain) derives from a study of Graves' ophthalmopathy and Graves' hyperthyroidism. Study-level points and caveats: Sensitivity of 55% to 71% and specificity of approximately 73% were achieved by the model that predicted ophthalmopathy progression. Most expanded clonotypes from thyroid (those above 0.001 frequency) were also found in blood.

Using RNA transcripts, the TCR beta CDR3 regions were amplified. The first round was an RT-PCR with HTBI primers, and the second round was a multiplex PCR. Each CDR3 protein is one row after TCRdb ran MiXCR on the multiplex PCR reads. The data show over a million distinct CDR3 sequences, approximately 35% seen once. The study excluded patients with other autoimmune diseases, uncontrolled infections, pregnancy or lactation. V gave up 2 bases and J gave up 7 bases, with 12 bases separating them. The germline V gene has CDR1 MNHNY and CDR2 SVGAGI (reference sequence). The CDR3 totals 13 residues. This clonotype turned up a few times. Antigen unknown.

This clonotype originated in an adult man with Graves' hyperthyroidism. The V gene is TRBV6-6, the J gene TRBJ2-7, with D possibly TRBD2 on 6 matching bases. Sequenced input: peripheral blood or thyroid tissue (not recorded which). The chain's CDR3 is CASSYTGETEQYF. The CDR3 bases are TGTGCCAGCAGTTACACGGGGGAGACGGAGCAGTACTTC.